This T cell receptor (beta chain) was identified during a study of post-analysis software for immune sequencing data. Overall study context: Secondary progressive, relapsing-remitting and progressive-relapsing multiple sclerosis were among the included disease courses.

This clonotype was observed a handful of times. Antigen unknown. Whole-study results and caveats: About five TRBV segments were more frequent in patients than controls; TRBV5-6, TRBV5-1 and TRBV20-1 belonged to this group. Significantly lower normalized Chao1 diversity was seen in multiple sclerosis patients than in controls.

Per germline, CDR1 SEHNR and CDR2 FQNEAQ (reference sequence). Trimming pared 1 base from V and 3 bases from J, leaving 7 bases between. CDR3 length equals 14 residues. cDNA libraries for TCR beta contained unique molecular identifiers. The yield from roughly 1 to 10 million T cells was roughly 500,000 cDNA molecules in total. Using its own MiXCR run on the PCR reads, TCRdb lists one record per CDR3 protein. The sample has some 690,000 distinct CDR3 sequences; less than 35% are singletons. The TCR was taken from a girl between 10 and 17 years old with multiple sclerosis. Sequenced material: blood. This rearrangement joins TRBV7-9 to TRBJ1-5; D ambiguous. CDR3 coding DNA: TGTGCCAGCAGCTTAGGGGCAGTCAATCAGCCCCAGCATTTT. This sequence encodes CASSLGAVNQPQHF. The full variable domain, in which reference TRBV7-9 and TRBJ1-5 provide the parts outside the CDR3, is DTGVSQNPRHKITKRGQNVTFRCDPISEHNRLYWYRQTLGQGPEFLTYFQNEAQLEKSRLLSDRFSAERPKGSFSTLEIQRTEQGDSAMYLCASSLGAVNQPQHFGDGTRLSIL.